This T cell receptor beta chain originates from a study of beta chain features in type 1 diabetes. Study-level results: Across all four CD4+ subsets, people with type 1 diabetes showed modestly shorter TCRB CDR3s.

This clone showed up just a few times. Its specificity is unknown. Isolated RNA was reverse transcribed in full, so expressed TCRB transcripts were sequenced. The repertoire was sequenced with immunoSEQ multiplex PCR; TCRdb's copy has only in-frame clones and lacks some. The repertoire holds approximately 150,000 clones, with about 13% as singletons. The sequenced material came from central memory CD4+ T cells from blood. This TCR derives from a young man with type 1 diabetes.

CDR3 protein: CASSPLQGGGELFF. Written as DNA, the CDR3 is TGTGCCAGCAGCCCCTTACAGGGCGGCGGGGAGCTGTTTTTT. The chain links TRBV7-2 to TRBJ2-2, with TRBD1 as a possible D gene (6 bases). Germline V lookup: CDR1 SGHTA, CDR2 FQGNSA. V gave up 5 bases and J gave up 7 bases, with 14 bases separating them. The CDR3 covers 14 residues.